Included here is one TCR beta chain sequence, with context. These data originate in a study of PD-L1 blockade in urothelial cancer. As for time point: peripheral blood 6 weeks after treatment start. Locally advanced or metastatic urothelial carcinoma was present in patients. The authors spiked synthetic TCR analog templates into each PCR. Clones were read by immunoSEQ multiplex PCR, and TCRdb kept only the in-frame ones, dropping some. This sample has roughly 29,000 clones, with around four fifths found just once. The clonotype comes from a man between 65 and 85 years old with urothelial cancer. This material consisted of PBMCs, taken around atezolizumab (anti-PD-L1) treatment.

CDR3 DNA sequence: TGTGCCAGCAGCTTGGATGACAGGGCTGAGGGCTACACCTTC. It yields the protein CASSLDDRAEGYTF. The chain recombines TRBV5-4 with TRBJ1-2; 7 nucleotides agree with TRBD1. Trimming removed 0 bases from V and 8 bases from J; junction bases left unmatched: 7. The CDR3 is 14 amino acids. Germline loops: CDR1 SGHNT, CDR2 YYREEE (reference sequence).